Listed below are T cell receptor beta chains from one sample, sequenced in a study of T-cell reconstitution after alpha-beta-depleted transplantation in children. MiXCR was run by TCRdb on the PCR reads, yielding one entry per CDR3 protein. This table holds 200,000 to 250,000 distinct CDR3 sequences, about 9.2% found once. The sample here was PBMCs from the stem cell graft donor, taken from the stem cell graft. Receptors were obtained from a human donor who donated a stem cell graft to a child with acute lymphoblastic leukemia. Both conserved end residues are part of each CDR3. The D gene is left open where the match is weak. Size tells how often a clone was seen (once, few, many) or the class of an expanded clone, and some rows leave it out.

v_call	d_call	clone_size	j_call	cdr3_nt	cdr3_aa
TRBV14	.	.	TRBJ2-7	TGTGCCAGCAGCCGAGGGGTTTACGAGCAGTACTTC	CASSRGVYEQYF
TRBV29-1	.	few	TRBJ2-1	TGCAGCGTTGGGAGTACCAGGGACAATGAGCAGTTCTTC	CSVGSTRDNEQFF
TRBV7-9	TRBD2	.	TRBJ2-1	TGTGCCAGCAATGGCGGGGGAAGCTCCTACAATGAGCAGTTCTTC	CASNGGGSSYNEQFF
TRBV20-1	TRBD1	many	TRBJ1-3	TGCAGTGCTGAAACACAGGGGGCGGTCGCGGGAAACACCATATATTTT	CSAETQGAVAGNTIYF
TRBV27	TRBD1	few	TRBJ1-1	TGTGCCAGCAGCGACAGGGGGCTGGGCACTGAAGCTTTCTTT	CASSDRGLGTEAFF
TRBV5-4	.	.	TRBJ1-4	TGTGCCAGCAGCTTGGATGTCAGGTCTTCATATGAAAAACTGTTTTTT	CASSLDVRSSYEKLFF
TRBV19	.	few	TRBJ2-7	TGTGCCAGCCGGGACGGAGTCTCCTACGAGCAGTACTTC	CASRDGVSYEQYF
TRBV7-2	.	.	TRBJ2-2	TGTGCCAGCAGCTTTCAAGCCGGGGAGCTGTTTTTT	CASSFQAGELFF
TRBV4-3	.	.	TRBJ2-2	TGCGCCAGCAGCCAAGATACGAACATTTGGGGCACCGGGGAGCTGTTTTTT	CASSQDTNIWGTGELFF
TRBV30	.	many	TRBJ1-6	TGTGCCGGGGTCGGGGGAGCGGCTTCACCCCTCCACTTT	CAGVGGAASPLHF
TRBV6-1	.	few	TRBJ1-6	TGTGCCAGCAGCCCTCTTCTTCAGCCCAACAGGGTGTATAATTCACCCCTCCACTTT	CASSPLLQPNRVYNSPLHF
TRBV7-2	TRBD1	many	TRBJ2-7	TGTGCCAGCAGCTTATTGGACAGGGTGCGCGAGCAGTACTTC	CASSLLDRVREQYF
TRBV19	.	few	TRBJ2-1	TGTGCCACCGAACGTGGGAGGGGGCCTCGGAATGAGCAGTTCTTC	CATERGRGPRNEQFF
TRBV19	.	.	TRBJ2-3	TGTGCCAGTAGTCCCAGACTAAGCACAGATACGCAGTATTTT	CASSPRLSTDTQYF
TRBV20-1	.	few	TRBJ1-1	TGCAGTGCTAGTCAGCGGGCTGAAGCTTTCTTT	CSASQRAEAFF
TRBV29-1	.	few	TRBJ1-2	TGCAGCGTTGAAGTAGGCAGTATCTATGGCTACACCTTC	CSVEVGSIYGYTF
TRBV20-1	.	few	TRBJ2-7	TGCAGTGCTAGGAAGACAACCTACGAGCAGTACTTC	CSARKTTYEQYF
TRBV20-1	TRBD2	.	TRBJ2-3	TGCAGTGCTAGAGTTCTACCGGGACTAGCGTTCACAGATACGCGGTATTTT	CSARVLPGLAFTDTRYF
TRBV20-1	TRBD1	many	TRBJ1-3	TGCAGTGCTAGAGATTACCAGGGGGCTGACACCATATATTTT	CSARDYQGADTIYF
TRBV10-2	.	few	TRBJ1-6	TGCGCCAGTACGACAGCTTTTAATTCACCCCTCCACTTT	CASTTAFNSPLHF
TRBV27	.	many	TRBJ1-1	TGTGCCAGCAGTCCACTGGACCCGAACACTGAAGCTTTCTTT	CASSPLDPNTEAFF
TRBV20-1	.	few	TRBJ2-7	TGCAGTGCTAGAGATTTCGGGACACTCAGCGACGAGCAGTACTTC	CSARDFGTLSDEQYF
TRBV6-5	.	.	TRBJ1-1	TGTGCCAGCAGTTACAGGTCACCGAACACTGAAGCTTTCTTT	CASSYRSPNTEAFF
TRBV20-1	.	.	TRBJ1-5	TGCAGTGCTAGAGATCTGGATTGGTACAGGGTTGGGCCCCAGCATTTT	CSARDLDWYRVGPQHF
TRBV4-2	.	.	TRBJ1-2	TGTGCCAGCAGCCAAGATGCATCACAGGGAAATGGCTACACCTTC	CASSQDASQGNGYTF
TRBV4-2	TRBD1	.	TRBJ2-2	TGTGCCAGCAGCCCTGCCCTACTCTGCGACAGGGGGAACACCGGGGAGCTGTTTTTT	CASSPALLCDRGNTGELFF
TRBV7-9	TRBD2	few	TRBJ2-5	TGTGCCAGCAGCTTTTCGTCGAGCGGGGATGTGGAGACCCAGTACTTC	CASSFSSSGDVETQYF
TRBV5-1	TRBD1	medium-sized	TRBJ2-2	TGCGCCAGCAGCTTGCCAGGGGGCAACACCGGGGAGCTGTTTTTT	CASSLPGGNTGELFF